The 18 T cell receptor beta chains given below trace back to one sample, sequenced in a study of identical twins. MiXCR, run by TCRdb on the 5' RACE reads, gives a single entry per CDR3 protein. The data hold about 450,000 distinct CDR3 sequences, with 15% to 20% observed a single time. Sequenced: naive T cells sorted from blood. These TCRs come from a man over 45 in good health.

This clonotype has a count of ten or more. DNA for the CDR3: TGTGCCAGCAGCCAAGGGGTGGGCATCGCGGGGACCCAGTACTTC. Encoded protein: CASSQGVGIAGTQYF. V is TRBV4-2 and J is TRBJ2-5; tentative D call: TRBD2 (5 bases). Trimming left V 1 base short and J 7 bases short, with 16 bases between. This CDR3 has 15 residues. Germline V gene lookup returns CDR1 LGHNA and CDR2 YNFKEQ.

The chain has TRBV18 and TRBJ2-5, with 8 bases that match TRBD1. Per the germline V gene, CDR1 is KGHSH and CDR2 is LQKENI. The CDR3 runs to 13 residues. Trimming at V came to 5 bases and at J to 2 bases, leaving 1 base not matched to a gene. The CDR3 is CASSGDRQETQYF. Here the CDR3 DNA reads TGTGCCAGCTCAGGGGACAGGCAAGAGACCCAGTACTTC.

The DNA for the CDR3 is TGTGCCAGCAGTGAAGACCGGGACAGGCAAGAGACCCAGTACTTC. Translating it yields CASSEDRDRQETQYF. V and J are TRBV6-1 and TRBJ2-5; 8 bases fit TRBD1. Germline trimming cut 1 base from V and 2 bases from J; bases unmatched to any gene: 3. This CDR3 spans 15 amino acids. Germline V gives CDR1 MNHNS, CDR2 SASEGT.

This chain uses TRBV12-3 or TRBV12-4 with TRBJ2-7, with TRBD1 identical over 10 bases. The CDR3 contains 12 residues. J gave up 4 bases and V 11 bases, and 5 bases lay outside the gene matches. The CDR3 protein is CASGTGEYEQYF. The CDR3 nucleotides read TGTGCCTCCGGGACAGGGGAGTACGAGCAGTACTTC.

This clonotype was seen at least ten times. CDR3 DNA sequence: TGTGCCAGCAGCACGACTTACACCGGGGAGCTGTTTTTT. As protein: CASSTTYTGELFF. This chain joins TRBV6-2 or TRBV6-3 and TRBJ2-2; D call uncertain. Per germline, CDR1 MNHEY and CDR2 SVGEGT. The CDR3 covers 13 residues. The V end was cut by 6 bases, the J end by 3 bases, with 8 bases between.

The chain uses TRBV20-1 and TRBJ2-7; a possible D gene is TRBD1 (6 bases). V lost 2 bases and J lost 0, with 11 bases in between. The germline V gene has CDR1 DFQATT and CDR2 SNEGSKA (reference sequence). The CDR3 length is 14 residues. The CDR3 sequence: CSARTGLRSYEQYF. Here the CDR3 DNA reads TGCAGTGCTAGAACAGGGCTCCGCTCCTACGAGCAGTACTTC.

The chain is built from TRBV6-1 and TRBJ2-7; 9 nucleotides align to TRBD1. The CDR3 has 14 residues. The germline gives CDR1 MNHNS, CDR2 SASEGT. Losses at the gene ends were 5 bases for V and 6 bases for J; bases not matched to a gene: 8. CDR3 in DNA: TGTGCCAGCAGTCTCCGGACAGGGGTAAGCGAGCAGTACTTC. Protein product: CASSLRTGVSEQYF.

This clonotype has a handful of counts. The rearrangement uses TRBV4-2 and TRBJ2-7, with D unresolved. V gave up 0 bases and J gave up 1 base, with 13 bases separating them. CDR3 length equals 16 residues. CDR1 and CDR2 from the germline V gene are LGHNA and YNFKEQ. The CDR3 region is CASSQEIGLMSYEQYF. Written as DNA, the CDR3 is TGTGCCAGCAGCCAAGAAATTGGGCTCATGTCCTACGAGCAGTACTTC.

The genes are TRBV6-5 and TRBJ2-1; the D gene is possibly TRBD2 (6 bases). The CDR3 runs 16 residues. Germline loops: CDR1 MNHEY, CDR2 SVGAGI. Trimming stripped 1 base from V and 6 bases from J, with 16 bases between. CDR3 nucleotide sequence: TGTGCCAGCAGTTACTGGAGAGGCGGAGGGAGCAATGAGCAGTTCTTC. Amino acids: CASSYWRGGGSNEQFF.

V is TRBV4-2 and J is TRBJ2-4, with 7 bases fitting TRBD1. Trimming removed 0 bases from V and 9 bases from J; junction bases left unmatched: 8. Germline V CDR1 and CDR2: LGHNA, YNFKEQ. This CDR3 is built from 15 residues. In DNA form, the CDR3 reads TGTGCCAGCAGCCAAGATCGAGGGGGCGTAAGCATTCAGTACTTC. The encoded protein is CASSQDRGGVSIQYF.

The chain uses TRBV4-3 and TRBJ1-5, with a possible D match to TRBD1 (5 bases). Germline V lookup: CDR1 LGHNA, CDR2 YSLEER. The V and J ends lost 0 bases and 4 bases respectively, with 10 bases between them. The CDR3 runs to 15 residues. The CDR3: CASSQEPGWNQPQHF. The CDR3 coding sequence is TGCGCCAGCAGCCAAGAACCAGGGTGGAATCAGCCCCAGCATTTT.

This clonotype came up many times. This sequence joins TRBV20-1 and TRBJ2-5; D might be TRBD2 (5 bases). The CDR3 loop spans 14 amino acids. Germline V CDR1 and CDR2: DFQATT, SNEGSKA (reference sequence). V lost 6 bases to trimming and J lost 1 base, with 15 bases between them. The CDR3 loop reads CSAHRLEAQETQYF. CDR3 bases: TGCAGTGCCCATCGATTGGAGGCCCAAGAGACCCAGTACTTC.

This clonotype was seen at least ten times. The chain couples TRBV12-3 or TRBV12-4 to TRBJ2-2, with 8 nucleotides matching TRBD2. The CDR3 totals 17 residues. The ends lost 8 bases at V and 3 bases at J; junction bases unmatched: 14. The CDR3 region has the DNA TGTGCCAGCTATACCTGGAAAAAGCGGGGGTACACCGGGGAGCTGTTTTTT. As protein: CASYTWKKRGYTGELFF.

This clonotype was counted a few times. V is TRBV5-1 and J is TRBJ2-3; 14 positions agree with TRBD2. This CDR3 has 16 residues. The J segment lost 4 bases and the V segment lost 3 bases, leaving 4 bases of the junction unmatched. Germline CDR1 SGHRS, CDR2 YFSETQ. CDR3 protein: CASSYATSGGADTQYF. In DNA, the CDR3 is TGCGCCAGCAGCTACGCGACTAGCGGGGGGGCAGATACGCAGTATTTT. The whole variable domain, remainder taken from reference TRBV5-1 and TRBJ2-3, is KAGVTQTPRYLIKTRGQQVTLSCSPISGHRSVSWYQQTPGQGLQFLFEYFSETQRNKGNFPGRFSGRQFSNSRSEMNVSTLELGDSALYLCASSYATSGGADTQYFGPGTRLTVL.

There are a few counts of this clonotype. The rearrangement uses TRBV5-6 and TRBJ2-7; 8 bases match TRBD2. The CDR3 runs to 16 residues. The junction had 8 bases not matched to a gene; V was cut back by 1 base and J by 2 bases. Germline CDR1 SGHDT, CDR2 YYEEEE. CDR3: CASSLFLAGPTYEQYF. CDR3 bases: TGTGCCAGCAGCTTGTTTTTAGCGGGACCGACCTACGAGCAGTACTTC.

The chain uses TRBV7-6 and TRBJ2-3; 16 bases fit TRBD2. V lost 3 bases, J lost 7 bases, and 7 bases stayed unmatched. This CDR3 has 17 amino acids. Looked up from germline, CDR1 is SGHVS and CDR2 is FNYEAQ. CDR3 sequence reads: CASSFNGTSGGANTQYF. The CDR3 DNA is TGTGCCAGCAGCTTCAATGGGACTAGCGGGGGGGCAAATACGCAGTATTTT.

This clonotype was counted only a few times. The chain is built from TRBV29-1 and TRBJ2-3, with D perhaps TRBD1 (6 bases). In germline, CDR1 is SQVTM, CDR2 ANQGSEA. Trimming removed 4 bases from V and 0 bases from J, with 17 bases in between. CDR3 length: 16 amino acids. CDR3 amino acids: CSVALQGSPSTDTQYF. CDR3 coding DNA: TGCAGCGTTGCCCTCCAGGGGAGCCCTAGCACAGATACGCAGTATTTT.

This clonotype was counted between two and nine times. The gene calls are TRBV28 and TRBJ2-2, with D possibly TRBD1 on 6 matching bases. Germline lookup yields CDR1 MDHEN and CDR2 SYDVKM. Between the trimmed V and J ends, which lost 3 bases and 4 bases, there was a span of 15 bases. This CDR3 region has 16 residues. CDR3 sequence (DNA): TGTGCCAGCAGTTTGCGACAGGTCAGGGTCACCGGGGAGCTGTTTTTT. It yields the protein CASSLRQVRVTGELFF.